The rows below give T cell receptor beta chains drawn from one sample of a study of beta chain features in type 1 diabetes. The table came from immunoSEQ multiplex PCR; TCRdb's copy has only in-frame clones and leaves some out. Here the sample spans around 600,000 clones, roughly 12% being singletons. The specimen was naive CD4+ T cells from blood. These receptor sequences come from a man younger than 40 with type 1 diabetes. The CDR3 runs from the conserved cysteine through the conserved F or W. A D gene is named only where the DNA matches it firmly. The size field is filled for only some rows; it gives once, few, many or a size class.

j_call d_call clone_size v_call cdr3_length cdr3_nt cdr3_aa
TRBJ2-2 TRBD1 few TRBV10-3 14 TGTGCCATCAGTGAGGGGGACAGCACCGGGGAGCTGTTTTTT CAISEGDSTGELFF
TRBJ2-7 TRBD1 . TRBV14 19 TGTGCCAGCAGCCTAGAAAAAGGGGCTGGACAGGCCGATACCTACGAGCAGTACTTC CASSLEKGAGQADTYEQYF
TRBJ2-1 TRBD2 few TRBV4-3 16 TGCGCCAGCAGCCAACTCGGGACATTAGCGGGGGCCGGGCAGTTCTTC CASSQLGTLAGAGQFF
TRBJ2-1 . . TRBV7-9 14 TGTGCCAGTGGCCTTGGACAGAGCTACAATGAGCAGTTCTTC CASGLGQSYNEQFF
TRBJ1-1 . . TRBV5-1 14 TGCGCCAGCAGCCTAACAGGCGAGAACACTGAAGCTTTCTTT CASSLTGENTEAFF
TRBJ2-3 . . TRBV7-2 14 TGTGCCAGCACCCTATCGGGGGGCACAGATACGCAGTATTTT CASTLSGGTDTQYF
TRBJ2-4 TRBD1 . TRBV4-1 14 TGCGCCAGCGCCGACAGGGTTGGCAAAAACATTCAGTACTTC CASADRVGKNIQYF
TRBJ1-5 . . TRBV27 14 TGTGCCAGCAAGCCCATAGGGCGCAATCAGCCCCAGCATTTT CASKPIGRNQPQHF
TRBJ2-1 . . TRBV9 13 TGTGCCAGCAGCCAAAGAGACAGGAGTGAGCAGTTCTTC CASSQRDRSEQFF
TRBJ1-1 . few TRBV5-1 17 TGCGCCAGCAGCTCGGGCTTTCTTAGTACAGTCAACACTGAAGCTTTCTTT CASSSGFLSTVNTEAFF
TRBJ1-1 . . TRBV20-1 11 TGCAGTGCTAGGACAGACACTGAAGCTTTCTTT CSARTDTEAFF
TRBJ1-6 . . TRBV11-2 13 TGTGCCAGCAGCTCTTTTTCAAATTCACCCCTCCACTTT CASSSFSNSPLHF
TRBJ1-2 TRBD1 few TRBV18 16 TGTGCCAGCTCACCTACCGAAGGGGGCGGTTCCGGTGGCTACACCTTC CASSPTEGGGSGGYTF
TRBJ2-5 . few TRBV7-2 14 TGTGCCAGCAGCCAAAAACAGATCCAAGAGACCCAGTACTTC CASSQKQIQETQYF
TRBJ2-6 . few TRBV19 14 TGTGCCAGTAGTGACAGGCCGCGGGCCAACGTCCTGACTTTC CASSDRPRANVLTF
TRBJ1-6 . few TRBV5-4 15 TGTGCCAGCAGCTTCAGCGCAGGGCAGAATTCACCCCTCCACTTT CASSFSAGQNSPLHF
TRBJ1-2 . few TRBV7-3 12 TGTGCCAGCAGCTCGGGCGGGTATGGCTACACCTTC CASSSGGYGYTF
TRBJ1-4 . few TRBV7-9 12 TGTGCCAGCAGCTTATTCGGGGGAAAACTGTTTTTT CASSLFGGKLFF
TRBJ1-3 . . TRBV7-2 17 TGTGCCAGCAGCTCGACCCCTTTAGGGAGCTCTGGAAACACCATATATTTT CASSSTPLGSSGNTIYF
TRBJ2-7 TRBD2 . TRBV7-2 14 TGTGCCAGCAGCTCTAGCGGGGGTATCTACGAGCAGTACTTC CASSSSGGIYEQYF
TRBJ2-3 . . TRBV20-1 10 TGCAGTGCGACGGAAGATACGCAGTATTTT CSATEDTQYF
TRBJ1-1 . once TRBV5-4 13 TGTGCCAGCAGCTTTCGGGGATACACTGAAGCTTTCTTT CASSFRGYTEAFF
TRBJ2-6 . . TRBV6-6 15 TGTGCCAGCAGTTACGAAGGGTTAGGGGCCAACGTCCTGACTTTC CASSYEGLGANVLTF
TRBJ1-3 . . TRBV7-2 14 TGTGCCAGCAGCTCTATCATGACAAGGCGGACCATATATTTT CASSSIMTRRTIYF
TRBJ1-3 . few TRBV19 17 TGTGCCAGTAGTATAAAGGCCAGCACCCACTCTGGAAACACCATATATTTT CASSIKASTHSGNTIYF
TRBJ1-1 . few TRBV29-1 13 TGCAGCGTCTTGTGGGGGATGAACACTGAAGCTTTCTTT CSVLWGMNTEAFF
TRBJ2-7 TRBD1 . TRBV4-3 14 TGCGCCAGCAGCCAAGTGACAGGGGTCCCCCGTCAGTACTTC CASSQVTGVPRQYF
TRBJ2-2 TRBD1 . TRBV4-3 18 TGCGCCAGCAGCCAAGATACAGACGGACAGGGGGTTTCCGGGGAGCTGTTTTTT CASSQDTDGQGVSGELFF
TRBJ1-3 . . TRBV5-4 15 TGTGCCAGCAGCTTGAGAACTGGTGCTGGAAACACCATATATTTT CASSLRTGAGNTIYF